The rows below give T cell receptor beta chains drawn from one sample of a study of blood T cell repertoires in COVID-19. Generated by immunoSEQ multiplex PCR, the TCRdb table keeps only in-frame clones and is missing some. The table has 200,000 to 250,000 clones, around four fifths seen once. The specimen was peripheral blood. Every receptor here comes from a woman older than 75 with COVID-19, enrolled during active disease. CDR3s include the opening cysteine and the closing phenylalanine or tryptophan. Fields, in order: D gene, J gene, V gene, clone size, CDR3 length, CDR3 DNA, CDR3 protein. D genes are given only for firm matches. The listing skips clone size in some rows; elsewhere it reads once, few, many or a size class.

TRBD1 TRBJ1-2 TRBV5-8 NA 14 TGTGCCAGCACGAGGGGACAGCTCGTATACGGCTACACCTTC CASTRGQLVYGYTF
NA TRBJ2-3 TRBV7-2 NA 13 TGTGCCAGCAGCTTGGGACAAACAGATACGCAGTATTTT CASSLGQTDTQYF
TRBD1 TRBJ1-2 TRBV7-2 once 14 TGTGCCAGCAGATTGGGACAGGGGGCTTATGGCTACACCTTC CASRLGQGAYGYTF
TRBD1 TRBJ1-1 TRBV7-2 NA 16 TGTGCCAGCAGACCTCGGACAGGGCCCATGAACACTGAAGCTTTCTTT CASRPRTGPMNTEAFF
NA TRBJ2-4 TRBV25-1 NA 14 TGTGCCAGCAGTGAATCGGGGAGCAAAAACATTCAGTACTTC CASSESGSKNIQYF
TRBD1 TRBJ1-6 TRBV18 NA 15 TGTGCCAGCTCAGCGGGACAGGCGACGGTGTCACCCCTCCACTTT CASSAGQATVSPLHF
NA TRBJ1-4 TRBV3-1/TRBV3-2 NA 14 TGTGCCAGCAGCCCCTGGGGGGTAGATGAAAAACTGTTTTTT CASSPWGVDEKLFF
TRBD2 TRBJ2-3 TRBV29-1 NA 12 TGCAGCGTTGACGCGGGGGTTGGGACGCAGTATTTT CSVDAGVGTQYF
NA TRBJ1-5 TRBV7-9 NA 13 TGTGCCAGCAGCTTAGCGCAGGGTATGCCCCAGCATTTT CASSLAQGMPQHF
TRBD1 TRBJ1-1 TRBV5-1 NA 14 TGCGCCAGCAGCTTCGGGACAGGGCCCTCTGAAGCTTTCTTT CASSFGTGPSEAFF
NA TRBJ2-3 TRBV3-1/TRBV3-2 NA 16 TGTGCCAGCAGCCCCTCCTCCGGACACTCTGGGGATACGCAGTATTTT CASSPSSGHSGDTQYF
NA TRBJ2-2 TRBV9 NA 14 TGTGCCAGCAGCGTGACAGGGAACACCGGGGAGCTGTTTTTT CASSVTGNTGELFF
TRBD1 TRBJ1-1 TRBV4-3 hyperexpanded 14 TGCGCCAGCAGCCCCGAGACAGGGGGCACTGAAGCTTTCTTT CASSPETGGTEAFF
NA TRBJ1-4 TRBV28 NA 15 TGTGCCAGCAGTTCTCCTGACAGGAGTAATGAAAAACTGTTTTTT CASSSPDRSNEKLFF
NA TRBJ1-5 TRBV7-2 NA 12 TGTGCCAGCAGCGCCAATCAGGGACCCCAGCATTTT CASSANQGPQHF
NA TRBJ1-5 TRBV18 NA 13 TGTGCCAGCTCACCAGAGGGTAATCAGCCCCAGCATTTT CASSPEGNQPQHF
NA TRBJ2-1 TRBV2 NA 13 TGTGCCAGCAGTGCCCTAGCGTACAATGAGCAGTTCTTC CASSALAYNEQFF
NA TRBJ1-3 TRBV30 NA 15 TGTGCCTGGAGCAGGGACTCCTACTCTGGAAACACCATATATTTT CAWSRDSYSGNTIYF
TRBD1 TRBJ2-3 TRBV2 NA 16 TGTGCCAGCAGTGAATGGGGACAGGGAATCACAGATACGCAGTATTTT CASSEWGQGITDTQYF
NA TRBJ2-5 TRBV5-4 NA 14 TGTGCCAGCAGCTTGAAGGGAGCTGGAGAGACCCAGTACTTC CASSLKGAGETQYF
NA TRBJ1-2 TRBV19 NA 15 TGTGCCAGTAGTATGGGCCAGATATCTAACTATGGCTACACCTTC CASSMGQISNYGYTF
NA TRBJ1-1 TRBV28 NA 14 TGTGCCAGCAGTTTACCCCTAGGGACTGCCGAAGCTTTCTTT CASSLPLGTAEAFF
NA TRBJ2-1 TRBV21-1 NA 17 TGTGCCAGCAGCAGGCCCGGGACACCCGGCCCCTACAATGAGCAGTTCTTC CASSRPGTPGPYNEQFF
NA TRBJ2-5 TRBV7-3 NA 13 TGTGCCAGCAGCGCATCCGGAGGAGAGACCCAGTACTTC CASSASGGETQYF
NA TRBJ1-1 TRBV5-1 NA 11 TGCGCCAGCAGCCTACAGGGTTTATCTTTCTTT CASSLQGLSFF
NA TRBJ1-1 TRBV19 NA 14 TGTGCCAGTAGTATGTCCGGGGGGCACACTGAAGCTTTCTTT CASSMSGGHTEAFF
NA TRBJ1-2 TRBV2 NA 16 TGTGCCAGCAGTGGCGGGAGACCTGGGTGGGTCTATGGCTACACCTTC CASSGGRPGWVYGYTF
NA TRBJ1-5 TRBV7-2 NA 17 TGTGCCAGCAGCCTAACACCCGGGTTACACAGCAATCAGCCCCAGCATTTT CASSLTPGLHSNQPQHF
NA TRBJ2-1 TRBV6-4 NA 13 TGTGCCAGCAGTGAAACTAGAAACAATGAGCAGTTCTTC CASSETRNNEQFF
NA TRBJ2-1 TRBV5-6 NA 16 TGTGCCAGCAGCTTTGGTGGCCGGAGCTCCTACAATGAGCAGTTCTTC CASSFGGRSSYNEQFF
NA TRBJ2-7 TRBV21-1 NA 15 TGTGCCAGCAGCAAAGGGTGGAGGAAGAACTACGAGCAGTACTTC CASSKGWRKNYEQYF
TRBD1 TRBJ1-6 TRBV24-1 NA 19 TGTGCCACCAGTGATTTGGGGACAGGGCTTCGACTATATAATTCACCCCTCCACTTT CATSDLGTGLRLYNSPLHF
TRBD1 TRBJ2-2 TRBV27 once 15 TGTGCCAGCAGGAGAAACAGGGGAAGTACCGGGGAGCTGTTTTTT CASRRNRGSTGELFF
NA TRBJ2-5 TRBV27 few 12 TGTGCCAGCAGGGGGCGTGAAGAGACCCAGTACTTC CASRGREETQYF